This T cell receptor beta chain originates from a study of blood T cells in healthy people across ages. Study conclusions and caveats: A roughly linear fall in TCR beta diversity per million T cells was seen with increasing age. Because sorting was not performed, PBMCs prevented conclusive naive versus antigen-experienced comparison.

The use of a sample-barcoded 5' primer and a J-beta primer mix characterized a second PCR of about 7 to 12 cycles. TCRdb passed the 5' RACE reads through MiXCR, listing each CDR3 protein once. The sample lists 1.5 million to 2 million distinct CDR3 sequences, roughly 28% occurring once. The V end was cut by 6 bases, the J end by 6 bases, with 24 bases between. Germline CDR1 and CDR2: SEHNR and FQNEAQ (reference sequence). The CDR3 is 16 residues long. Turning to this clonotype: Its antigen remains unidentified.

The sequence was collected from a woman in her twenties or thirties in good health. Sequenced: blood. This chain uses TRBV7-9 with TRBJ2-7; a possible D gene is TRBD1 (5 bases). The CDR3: CASSFYTGAKVFEQYF. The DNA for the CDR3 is TGTGCCAGCAGTTTCTACACAGGAGCGAAAGTCTTCGAGCAGTACTTC.